Detailed here is one T cell receptor (beta chain). The antigen it binds to is not known. Base qualities are not provided; no much larger clone lies one nucleotide away. V is clipped by 8 bases and J by 4 bases, and the sequence between their germline boundaries is 6 bases long. Reading from cysteine to phenylalanine, the CDR3 counts 11 amino acids. Only the CDR3 portion is preserved as DNA: 33 bases, with reading frame beginning at the first base. The CDR1 and CDR2 encoded by the germline V gene (reference sequence) are MNHEY and SMNVEV. This specimen belongs to a study of shared T cell receptors in the human thymus (dated by TCRdb to the early 2020s). Study-level background: The study examined how the human thymus generates shared, self-reactive T-cell receptor alpha chains.

The library was obtained by the immunoSEQ multiplex PCR assay. TCRdb took this table from immuneACCESS and kept in-frame rearrangements with V and J called. Such tables lack part of the clones; where checked against another copy, unresolved V genes explain under half of the gap, and the rest is unexplained. The sample includes some 400,000 clones, with roughly 94% observed a single time. Jointly, the top ten make up roughly 0.02% of the sample. The rearrangement joined TRBV27 to TRBJ1-3; a tentative D match to TRBD1 spans 5 bases. The sequence derives from a human donor. Sequences were obtained from thymocytes. The base sequence is TGTGCCAGCGGGGGAGGAAACACCATATATTTT. The resulting protein is CASGGGNTIYF.